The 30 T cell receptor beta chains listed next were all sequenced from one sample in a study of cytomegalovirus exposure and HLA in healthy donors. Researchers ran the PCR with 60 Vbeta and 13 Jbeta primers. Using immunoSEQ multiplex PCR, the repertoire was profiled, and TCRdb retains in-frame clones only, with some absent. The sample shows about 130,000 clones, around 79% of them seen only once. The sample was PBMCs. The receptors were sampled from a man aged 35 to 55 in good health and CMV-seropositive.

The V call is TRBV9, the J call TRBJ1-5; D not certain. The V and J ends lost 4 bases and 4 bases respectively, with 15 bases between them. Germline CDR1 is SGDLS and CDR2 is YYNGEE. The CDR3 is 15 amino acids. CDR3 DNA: TGTGCCAGCAGCCGATACATGGGCCTAAATCAGCCCCAGCATTTT. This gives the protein CASSRYMGLNQPQHF.

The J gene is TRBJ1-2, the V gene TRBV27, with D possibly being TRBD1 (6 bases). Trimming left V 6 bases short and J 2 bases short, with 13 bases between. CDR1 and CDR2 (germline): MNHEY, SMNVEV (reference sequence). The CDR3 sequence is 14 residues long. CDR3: CASRWTATNYGYTF. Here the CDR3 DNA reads TGTGCCAGCAGATGGACAGCCACCAACTATGGCTACACCTTC.

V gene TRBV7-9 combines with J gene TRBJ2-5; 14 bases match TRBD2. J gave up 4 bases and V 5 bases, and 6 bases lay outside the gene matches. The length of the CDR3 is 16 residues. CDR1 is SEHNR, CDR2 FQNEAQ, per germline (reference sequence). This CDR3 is CASSPPGLAGAETQYF. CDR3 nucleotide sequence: TGTGCCAGCAGCCCGCCGGGACTAGCGGGAGCAGAGACCCAGTACTTC.

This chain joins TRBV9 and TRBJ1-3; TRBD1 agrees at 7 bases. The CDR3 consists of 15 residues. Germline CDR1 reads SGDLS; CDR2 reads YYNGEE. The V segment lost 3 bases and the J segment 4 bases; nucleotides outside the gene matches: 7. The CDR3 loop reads CASSAETGFGNTIYF. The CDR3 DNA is TGTGCCAGCAGCGCCGAGACAGGGTTCGGAAACACCATATATTTT.

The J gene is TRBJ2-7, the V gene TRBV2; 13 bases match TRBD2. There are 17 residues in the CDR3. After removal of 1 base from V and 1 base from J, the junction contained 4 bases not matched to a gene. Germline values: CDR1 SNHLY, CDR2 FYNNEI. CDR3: CASSEDGTSGISYEQYF. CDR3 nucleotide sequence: TGTGCCAGCAGTGAAGATGGGACTAGCGGGATATCCTACGAGCAGTACTTC.

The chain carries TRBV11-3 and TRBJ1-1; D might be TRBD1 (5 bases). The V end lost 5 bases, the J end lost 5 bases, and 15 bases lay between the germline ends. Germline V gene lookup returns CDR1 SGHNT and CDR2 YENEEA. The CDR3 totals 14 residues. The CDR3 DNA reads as TGTGCCAGCAGCGTTGGTGGGGGAGGGACTGAAGCTTTCTTT. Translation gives CASSVGGGGTEAFF.

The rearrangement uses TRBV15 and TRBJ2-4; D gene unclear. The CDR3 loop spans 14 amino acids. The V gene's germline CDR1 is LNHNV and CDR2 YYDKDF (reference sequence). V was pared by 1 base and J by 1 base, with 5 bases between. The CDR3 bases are TGTGCCACCAGCAGAGCGTCCGCCAAAAACATTCAGTACTTC. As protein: CATSRASAKNIQYF.

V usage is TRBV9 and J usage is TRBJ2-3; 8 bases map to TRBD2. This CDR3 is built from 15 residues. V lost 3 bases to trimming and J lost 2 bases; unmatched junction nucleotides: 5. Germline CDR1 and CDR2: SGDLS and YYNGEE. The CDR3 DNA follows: TGTGCCAGCAGCGCATTAGCGGGGCTCACAGATACGCAGTATTTT. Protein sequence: CASSALAGLTDTQYF.

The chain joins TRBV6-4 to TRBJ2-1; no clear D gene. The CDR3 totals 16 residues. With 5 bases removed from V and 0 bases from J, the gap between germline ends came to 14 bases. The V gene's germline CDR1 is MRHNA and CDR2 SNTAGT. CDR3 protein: CASSNQLRSSYNEQFF. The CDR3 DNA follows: TGTGCCAGCAGTAACCAGCTTAGGAGCTCCTACAATGAGCAGTTCTTC.

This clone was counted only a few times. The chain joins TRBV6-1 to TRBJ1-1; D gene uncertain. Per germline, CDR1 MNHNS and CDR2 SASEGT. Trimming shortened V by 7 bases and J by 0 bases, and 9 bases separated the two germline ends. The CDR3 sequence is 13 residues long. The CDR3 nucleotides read TGTGCCAGCACCTGGCAGGTGAACACTGAAGCTTTCTTT. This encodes CASTWQVNTEAFF.

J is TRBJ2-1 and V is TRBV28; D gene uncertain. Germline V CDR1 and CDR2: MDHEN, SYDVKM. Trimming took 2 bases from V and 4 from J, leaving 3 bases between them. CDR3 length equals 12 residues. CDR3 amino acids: CASSLEYNEQFF. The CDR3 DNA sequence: TGTGCCAGCAGTTTAGAGTACAATGAGCAGTTCTTC. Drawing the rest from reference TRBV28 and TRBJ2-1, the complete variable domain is DVKVTQSSRYLVKRTGEKVFLECVQDMDHENMFWYRQDPGLGLRLIYFSYDVKMKEKGDIPEGYSVSREKKERFSLILESASTNQTSMYLCASSLEYNEQFFGPGTRLTVL.

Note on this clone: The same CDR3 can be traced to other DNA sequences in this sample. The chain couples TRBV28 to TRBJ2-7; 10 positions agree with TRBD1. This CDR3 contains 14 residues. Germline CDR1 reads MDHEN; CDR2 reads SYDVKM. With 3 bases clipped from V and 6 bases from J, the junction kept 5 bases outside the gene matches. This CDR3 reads CASSFRTGGGEQYF. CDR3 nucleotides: TGTGCCAGCAGTTTCAGGACAGGGGGAGGCGAGCAGTACTTC.

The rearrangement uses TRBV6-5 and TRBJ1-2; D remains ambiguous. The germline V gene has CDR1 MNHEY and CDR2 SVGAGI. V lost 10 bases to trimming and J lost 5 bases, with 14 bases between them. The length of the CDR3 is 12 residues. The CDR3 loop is CAITGNSYGYTF. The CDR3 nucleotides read TGTGCCATCACCGGGAATTCTTATGGCTACACCTTC.

Here the CDR3 reads CASSPITGLAGWDEQYF. The CDR3 region has the DNA TGTGCCAGCAGCCCCATTACGGGACTAGCGGGATGGGACGAGCAGTACTTC. The chain joins TRBV7-9 to TRBJ2-5, with 13 bases aligning to TRBD2. With the DNA end fitting TRBJ2-7 better, the J assignment may be wrong. The CDR3 sequence is 17 residues long. The V gene's germline CDR1 is SEHNR and CDR2 FQNEAQ (reference sequence).

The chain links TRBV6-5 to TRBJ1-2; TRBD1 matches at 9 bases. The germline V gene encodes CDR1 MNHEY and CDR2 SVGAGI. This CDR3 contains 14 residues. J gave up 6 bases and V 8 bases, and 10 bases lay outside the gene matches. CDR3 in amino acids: CASGGTGKIDGYTF. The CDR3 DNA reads TGTGCCAGCGGGGGGACAGGGAAGATAGATGGCTACACCTTC.

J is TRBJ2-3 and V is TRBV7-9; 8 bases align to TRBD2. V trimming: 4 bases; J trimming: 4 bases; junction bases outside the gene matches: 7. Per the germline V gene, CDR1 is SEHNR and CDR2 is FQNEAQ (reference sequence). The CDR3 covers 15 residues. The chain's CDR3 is CASSSQAGVPDTQYF. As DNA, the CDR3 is TGTGCCAGCAGCTCTCAAGCGGGAGTGCCAGATACGCAGTATTTT.

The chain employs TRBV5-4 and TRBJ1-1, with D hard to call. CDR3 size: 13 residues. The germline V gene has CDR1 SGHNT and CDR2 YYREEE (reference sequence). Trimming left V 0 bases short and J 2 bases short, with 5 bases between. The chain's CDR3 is CASSLVVNTEAFF. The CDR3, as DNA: TGTGCCAGCAGCTTGGTCGTAAACACTGAAGCTTTCTTT.

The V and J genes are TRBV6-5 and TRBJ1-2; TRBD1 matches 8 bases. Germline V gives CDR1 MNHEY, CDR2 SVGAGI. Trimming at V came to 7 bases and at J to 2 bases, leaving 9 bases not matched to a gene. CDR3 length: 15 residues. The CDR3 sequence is CASMPGQATNYGYTF. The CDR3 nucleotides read TGTGCCAGCATGCCGGGACAGGCTACCAACTATGGCTACACCTTC.

CDR3 region: CASSFADTQYF. CDR3 in DNA: TGTGCCAGCAGCTTCGCAGATACGCAGTATTTT. This rearrangement joins TRBV7-3 to TRBJ2-3, with unresolved D. The CDR3 extends over 11 amino acids. Germline loops: CDR1 SGHTA, CDR2 FQGTGA. Trimming took 3 bases from V and 4 from J, leaving 2 bases between them.

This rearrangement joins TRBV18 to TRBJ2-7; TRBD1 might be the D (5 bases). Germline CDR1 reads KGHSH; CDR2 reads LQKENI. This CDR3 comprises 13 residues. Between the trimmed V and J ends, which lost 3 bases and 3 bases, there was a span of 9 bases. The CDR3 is CASSPGRDYEQYF. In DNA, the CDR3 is TGTGCCAGCTCACCGGGGCGAGACTACGAGCAGTACTTC.

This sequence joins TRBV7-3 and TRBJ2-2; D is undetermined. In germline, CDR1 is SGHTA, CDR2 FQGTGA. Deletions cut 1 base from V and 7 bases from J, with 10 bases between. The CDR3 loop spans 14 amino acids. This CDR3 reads CASSLRSHGGELFF. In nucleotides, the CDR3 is TGTGCCAGCAGCTTAAGGAGTCATGGCGGGGAGCTGTTTTTT.

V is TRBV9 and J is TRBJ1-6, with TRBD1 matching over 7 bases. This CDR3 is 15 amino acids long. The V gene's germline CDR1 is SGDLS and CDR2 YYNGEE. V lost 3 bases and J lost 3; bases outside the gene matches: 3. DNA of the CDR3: TGTGCCAGCAGCGGGACAGGCCTCTATAATTCACCCCTCCACTTT. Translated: CASSGTGLYNSPLHF.

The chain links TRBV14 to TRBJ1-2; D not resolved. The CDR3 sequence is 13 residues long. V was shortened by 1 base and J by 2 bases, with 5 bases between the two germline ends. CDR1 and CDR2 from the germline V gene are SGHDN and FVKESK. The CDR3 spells CASSQGRNYGYTF. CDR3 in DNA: TGTGCCAGCAGCCAAGGGAGGAACTATGGCTACACCTTC.

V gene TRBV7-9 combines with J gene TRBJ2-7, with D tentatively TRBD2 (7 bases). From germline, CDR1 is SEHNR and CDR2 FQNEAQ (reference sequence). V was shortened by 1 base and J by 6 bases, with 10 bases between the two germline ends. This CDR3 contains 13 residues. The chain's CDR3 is CASSLEGGSEQYF. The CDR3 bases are TGTGCCAGCAGCTTAGAGGGGGGGAGCGAGCAGTACTTC.

CDR3 sequence reads: CASSPRQVGETQYF. The CDR3 nucleotides read TGTGCCAGCAGCCCCCGACAGGTTGGAGAGACCCAGTACTTC. The chain links TRBV7-9 to TRBJ2-5, with D tentatively TRBD1 (6 bases). CDR3 size: 14 residues. V was shortened by 5 bases and J by 4 bases, with 14 bases between the two germline ends. Germline CDR1 and CDR2: SEHNR and FQNEAQ (reference sequence).

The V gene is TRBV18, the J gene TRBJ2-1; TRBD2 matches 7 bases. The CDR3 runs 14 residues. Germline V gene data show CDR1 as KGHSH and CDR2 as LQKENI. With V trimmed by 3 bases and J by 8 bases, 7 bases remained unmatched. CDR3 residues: CASSPGGSFHEQFF. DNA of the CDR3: TGTGCCAGCTCACCGGGCGGGAGTTTTCATGAGCAGTTCTTC.

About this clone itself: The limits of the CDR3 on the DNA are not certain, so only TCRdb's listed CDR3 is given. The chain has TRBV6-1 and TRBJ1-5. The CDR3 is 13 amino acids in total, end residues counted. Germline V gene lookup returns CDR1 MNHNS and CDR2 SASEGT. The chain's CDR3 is CASRDEGYSPSIF.

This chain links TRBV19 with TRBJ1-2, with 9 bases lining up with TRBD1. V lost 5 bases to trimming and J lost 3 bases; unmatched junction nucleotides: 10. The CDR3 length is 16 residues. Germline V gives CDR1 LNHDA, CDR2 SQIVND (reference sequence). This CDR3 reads CASSLFTGGSDYGYTF. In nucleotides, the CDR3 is TGTGCCAGTAGTCTTTTTACAGGGGGCTCCGACTATGGCTACACCTTC.

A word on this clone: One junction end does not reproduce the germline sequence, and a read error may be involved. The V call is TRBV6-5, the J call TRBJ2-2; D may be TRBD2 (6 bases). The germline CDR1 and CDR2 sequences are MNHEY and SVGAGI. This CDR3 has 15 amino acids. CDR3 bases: TGTACCAGCAGTTATACGGGGGTGAATGGCGGGGAGCTGTTTTTT. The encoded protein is CTSSYTGVNGGELFF.

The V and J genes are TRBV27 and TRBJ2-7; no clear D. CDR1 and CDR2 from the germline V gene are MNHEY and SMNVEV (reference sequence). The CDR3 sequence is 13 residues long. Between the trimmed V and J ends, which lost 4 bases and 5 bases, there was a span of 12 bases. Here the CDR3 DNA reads TGTGCCAGCAGTTCAATAGACTTCAACGAGCAGTACTTC. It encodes CASSSIDFNEQYF.